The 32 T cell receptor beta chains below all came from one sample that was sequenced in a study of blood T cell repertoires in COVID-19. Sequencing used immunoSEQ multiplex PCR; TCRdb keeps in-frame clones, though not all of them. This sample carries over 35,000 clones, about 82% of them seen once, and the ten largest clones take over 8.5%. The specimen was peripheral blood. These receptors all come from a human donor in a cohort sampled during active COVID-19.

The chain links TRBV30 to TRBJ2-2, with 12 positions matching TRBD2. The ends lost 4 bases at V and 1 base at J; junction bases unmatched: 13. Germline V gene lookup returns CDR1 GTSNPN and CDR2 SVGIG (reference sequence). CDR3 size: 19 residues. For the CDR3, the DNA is TGTGCCTGGACCGGAAGGCTAGCGGGGGGGCCGTGGAACACCGGGGAGCTGTTTTTT. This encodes CAWTGRLAGGPWNTGELFF.

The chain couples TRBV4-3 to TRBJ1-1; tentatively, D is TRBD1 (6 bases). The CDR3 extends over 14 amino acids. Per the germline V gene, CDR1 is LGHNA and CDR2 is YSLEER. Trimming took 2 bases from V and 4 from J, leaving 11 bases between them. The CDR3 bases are TGCGCCAGCAGCCAAAAAAGGGGGGGCACTGAAGCTTTCTTT. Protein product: CASSQKRGGTEAFF.

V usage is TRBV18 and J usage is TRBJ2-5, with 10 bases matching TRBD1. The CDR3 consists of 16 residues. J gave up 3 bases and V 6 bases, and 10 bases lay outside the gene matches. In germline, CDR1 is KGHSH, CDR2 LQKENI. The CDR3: CASSLSAGQGKETQYF. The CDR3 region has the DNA TGTGCCAGCTCCCTTTCAGCGGGACAGGGGAAAGAGACCCAGTACTTC.

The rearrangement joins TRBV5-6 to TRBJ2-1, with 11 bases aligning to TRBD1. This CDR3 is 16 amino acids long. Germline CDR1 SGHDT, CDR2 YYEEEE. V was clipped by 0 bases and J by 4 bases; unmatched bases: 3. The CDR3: CASSLVGTGGYNEQFF. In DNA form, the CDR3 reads TGTGCCAGCAGCTTGGTAGGGACAGGGGGGTACAATGAGCAGTTCTTC.

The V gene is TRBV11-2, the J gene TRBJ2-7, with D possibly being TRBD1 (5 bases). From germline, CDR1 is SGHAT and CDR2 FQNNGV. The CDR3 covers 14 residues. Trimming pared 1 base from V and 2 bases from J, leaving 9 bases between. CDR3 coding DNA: TGTGCCAGCAGCTTAGGACAGAGGACCTACGAGCAGTACTTC. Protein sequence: CASSLGQRTYEQYF.

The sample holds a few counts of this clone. CDR3 amino acids: CASSFPEGGRTWNEQYF. The DNA for the CDR3 is TGCGCCAGCAGCTTCCCAGAGGGGGGGAGAACTTGGAACGAGCAGTACTTC. This sequence joins TRBV5-1 and TRBJ2-7; a weak D match, TRBD2 (7 bases). Germline V gene sequence: CDR1 SGHRS, CDR2 YFSETQ. The CDR3 totals 17 residues. The V gene lost 2 bases and the J gene lost 5 bases, with 23 bases spanning the gap.

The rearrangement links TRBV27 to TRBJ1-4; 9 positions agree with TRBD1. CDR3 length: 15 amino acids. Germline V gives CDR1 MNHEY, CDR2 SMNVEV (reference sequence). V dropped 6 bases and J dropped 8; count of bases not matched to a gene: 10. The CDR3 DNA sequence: TGTGCCAGCAGACGTCCGGGACAGGGTGAGGAAAAACTGTTTTTT. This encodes CASRRPGQGEEKLFF.

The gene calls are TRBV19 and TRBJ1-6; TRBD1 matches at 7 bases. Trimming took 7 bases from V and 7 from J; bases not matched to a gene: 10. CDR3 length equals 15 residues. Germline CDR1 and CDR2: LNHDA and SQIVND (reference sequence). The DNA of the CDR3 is TGTGCCAGTACAAACACAGGGGTTGGGAATTCACCCCTCCACTTT. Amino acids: CASTNTGVGNSPLHF.

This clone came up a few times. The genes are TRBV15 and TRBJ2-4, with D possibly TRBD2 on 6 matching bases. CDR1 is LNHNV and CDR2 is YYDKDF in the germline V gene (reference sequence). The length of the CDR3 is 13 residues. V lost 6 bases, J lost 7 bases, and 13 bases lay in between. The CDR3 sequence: CATRSGAGNIQYF. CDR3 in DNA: TGTGCCACCAGGTCCGGAGCGGGTAACATTCAGTACTTC.

The chain's CDR3 is CASSEVKGQPQHF. The CDR3 DNA reads as TGTGCCAGCAGTGAAGTCAAGGGGCAGCCCCAGCATTTT. The chain joins TRBV6-1 to TRBJ1-5; TRBD1 is a possible D gene (5 bases). Between the trimmed V and J ends, which lost 1 base and 7 bases, there was a span of 8 bases. The CDR3 runs 13 residues. From germline, CDR1 is MNHNS and CDR2 SASEGT.

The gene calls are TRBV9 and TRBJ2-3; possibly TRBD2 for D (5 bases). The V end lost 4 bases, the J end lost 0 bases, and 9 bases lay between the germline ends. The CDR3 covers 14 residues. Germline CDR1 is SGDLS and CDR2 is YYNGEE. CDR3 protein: CASSSRTSTDTQYF. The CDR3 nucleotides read TGTGCCAGCAGCTCCCGGACTAGCACAGATACGCAGTATTTT.

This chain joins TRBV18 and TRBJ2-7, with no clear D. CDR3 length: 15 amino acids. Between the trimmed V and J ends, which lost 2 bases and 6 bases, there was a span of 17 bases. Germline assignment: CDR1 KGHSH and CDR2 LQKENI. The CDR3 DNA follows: TGTGCCAGCTCACCAGGTTCCAACGGCGGCTCCGAGCAGTACTTC. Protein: CASSPGSNGGSEQYF.

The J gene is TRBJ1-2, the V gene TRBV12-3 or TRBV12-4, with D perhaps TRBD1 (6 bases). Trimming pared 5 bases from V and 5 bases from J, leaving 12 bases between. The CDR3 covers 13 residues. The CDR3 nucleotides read TGTGCCAGCAGTACCCGTCAGGGGTATGGCTACACCTTC. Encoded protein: CASSTRQGYGYTF.

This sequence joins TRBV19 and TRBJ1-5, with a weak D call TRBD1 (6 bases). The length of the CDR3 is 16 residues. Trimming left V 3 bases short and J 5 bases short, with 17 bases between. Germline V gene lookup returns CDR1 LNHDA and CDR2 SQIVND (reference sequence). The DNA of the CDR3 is TGTGCCAGTAGTATTTATAACAGGGAAGAGTATCAGCCCCAGCATTTT. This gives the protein CASSIYNREEYQPQHF.

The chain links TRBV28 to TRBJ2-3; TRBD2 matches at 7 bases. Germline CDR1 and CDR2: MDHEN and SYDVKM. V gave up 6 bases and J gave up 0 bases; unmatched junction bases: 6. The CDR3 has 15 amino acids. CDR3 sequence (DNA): TGTGCCAGCAGCTCCCCGGGGGGTAGCACAGATACGCAGTATTTT. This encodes CASSSPGGSTDTQYF.

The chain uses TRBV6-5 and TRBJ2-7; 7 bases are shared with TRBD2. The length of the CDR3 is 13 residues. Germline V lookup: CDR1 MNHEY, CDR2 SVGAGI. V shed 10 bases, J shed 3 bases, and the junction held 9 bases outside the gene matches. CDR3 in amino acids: CATGSGADYEQYF. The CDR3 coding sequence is TGTGCCACCGGGAGCGGGGCGGACTACGAGCAGTACTTC.

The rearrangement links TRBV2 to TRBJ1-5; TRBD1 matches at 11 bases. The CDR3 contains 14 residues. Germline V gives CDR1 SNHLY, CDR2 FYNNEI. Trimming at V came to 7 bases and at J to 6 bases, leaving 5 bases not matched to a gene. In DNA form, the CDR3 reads TGTGCCAGCAATAGGGACAGGGGGGGTCAGCCCCAGCATTTT. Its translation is CASNRDRGGQPQHF.

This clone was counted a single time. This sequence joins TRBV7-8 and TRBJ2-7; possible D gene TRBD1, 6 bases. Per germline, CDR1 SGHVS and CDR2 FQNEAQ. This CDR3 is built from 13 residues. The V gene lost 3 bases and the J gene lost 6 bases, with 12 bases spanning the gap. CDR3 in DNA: TGTGCCAGCAGCTTTGGCAGGGGCGGCGAGCAGTACTTC. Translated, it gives CASSFGRGGEQYF.

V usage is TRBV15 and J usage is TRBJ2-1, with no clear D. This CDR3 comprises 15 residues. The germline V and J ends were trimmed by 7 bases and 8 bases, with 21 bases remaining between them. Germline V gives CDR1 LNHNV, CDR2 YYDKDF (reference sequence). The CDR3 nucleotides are TGTGCCACCAACCATAAACAGCCTTTTGTAGATGAGCAGTTCTTC. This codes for CATNHKQPFVDEQFF.

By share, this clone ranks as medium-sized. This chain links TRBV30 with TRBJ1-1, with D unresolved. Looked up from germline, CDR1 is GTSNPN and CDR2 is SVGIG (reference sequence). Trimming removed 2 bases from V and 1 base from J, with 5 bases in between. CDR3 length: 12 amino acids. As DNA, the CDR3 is TGTGCCTGGAGTCCCGGGAACACTGAAGCTTTCTTT. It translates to CAWSPGNTEAFF.

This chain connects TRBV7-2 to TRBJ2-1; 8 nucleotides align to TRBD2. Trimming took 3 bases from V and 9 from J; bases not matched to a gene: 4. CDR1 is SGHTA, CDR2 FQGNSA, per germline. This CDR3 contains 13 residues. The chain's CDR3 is CASSFFREGEQFF. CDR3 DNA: TGTGCCAGCAGCTTCTTTCGGGAGGGTGAGCAGTTCTTC.

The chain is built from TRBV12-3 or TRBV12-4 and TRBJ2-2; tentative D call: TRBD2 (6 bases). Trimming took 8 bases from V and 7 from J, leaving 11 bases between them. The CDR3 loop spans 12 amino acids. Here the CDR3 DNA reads TGTGCCAGCTGGGGGGACGGCGGGGAGCTGTTTTTT. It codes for CASWGDGGELFF.

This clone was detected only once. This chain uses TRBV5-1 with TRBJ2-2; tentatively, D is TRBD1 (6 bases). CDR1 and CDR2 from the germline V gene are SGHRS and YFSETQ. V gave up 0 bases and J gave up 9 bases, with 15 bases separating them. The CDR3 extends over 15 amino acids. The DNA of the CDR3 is TGCGCCAGCAGCTTGGCCACAGGGACCCACCGGGAGCTGTTTTTT. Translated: CASSLATGTHRELFF.

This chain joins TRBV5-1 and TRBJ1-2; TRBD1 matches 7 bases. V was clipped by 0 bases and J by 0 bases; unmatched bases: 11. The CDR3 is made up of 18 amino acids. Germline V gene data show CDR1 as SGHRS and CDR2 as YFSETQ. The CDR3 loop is CASSLGGSRDSANYGYTF. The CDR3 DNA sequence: TGCGCCAGCAGCTTGGGGGGCTCAAGGGACAGTGCTAACTATGGCTACACCTTC.

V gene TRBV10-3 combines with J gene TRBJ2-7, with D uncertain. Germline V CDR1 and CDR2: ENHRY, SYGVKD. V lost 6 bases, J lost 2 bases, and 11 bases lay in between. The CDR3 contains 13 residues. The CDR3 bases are TGTGCCATCAGGACTCTCAATCCCTACGAGCAGTACTTC. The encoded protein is CAIRTLNPYEQYF.

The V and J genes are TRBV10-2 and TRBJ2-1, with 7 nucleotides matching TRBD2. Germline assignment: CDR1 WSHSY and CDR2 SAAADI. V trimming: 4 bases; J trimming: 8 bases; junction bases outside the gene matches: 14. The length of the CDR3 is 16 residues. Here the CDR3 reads CASSGLRESAFDEQFF. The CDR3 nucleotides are TGCGCCAGCAGTGGTTTGCGGGAGAGTGCTTTCGATGAGCAGTTCTTC.

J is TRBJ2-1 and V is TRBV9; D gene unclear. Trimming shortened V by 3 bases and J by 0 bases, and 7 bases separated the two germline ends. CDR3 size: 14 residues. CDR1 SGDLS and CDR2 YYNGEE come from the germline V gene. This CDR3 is CASSGPSSYNEQFF. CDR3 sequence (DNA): TGTGCCAGCAGCGGCCCCAGCTCCTACAATGAGCAGTTCTTC.

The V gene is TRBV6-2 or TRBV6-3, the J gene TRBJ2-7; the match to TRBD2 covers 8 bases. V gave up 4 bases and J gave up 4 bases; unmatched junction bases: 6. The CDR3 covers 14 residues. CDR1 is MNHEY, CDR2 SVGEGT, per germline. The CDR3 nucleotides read TGTGCCAGCAGTTCGGGACTAGACGGATACGAGCAGTACTTC. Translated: CASSSGLDGYEQYF.

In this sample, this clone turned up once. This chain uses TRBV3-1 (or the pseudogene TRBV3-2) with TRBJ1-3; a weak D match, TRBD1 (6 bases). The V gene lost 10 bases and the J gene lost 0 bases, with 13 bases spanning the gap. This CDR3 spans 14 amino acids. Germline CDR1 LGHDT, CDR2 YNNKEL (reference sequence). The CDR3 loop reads CATAAGVSGNTIYF. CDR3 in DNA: TGTGCCACAGCCGCAGGGGTCTCTGGAAACACCATATATTTT.

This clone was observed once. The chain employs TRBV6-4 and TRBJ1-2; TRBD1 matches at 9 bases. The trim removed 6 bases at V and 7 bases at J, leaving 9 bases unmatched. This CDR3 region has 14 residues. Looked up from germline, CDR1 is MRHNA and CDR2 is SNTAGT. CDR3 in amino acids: CASRPDRGVPGYTF. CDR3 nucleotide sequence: TGTGCCAGCAGACCAGACAGGGGGGTTCCTGGCTACACCTTC.

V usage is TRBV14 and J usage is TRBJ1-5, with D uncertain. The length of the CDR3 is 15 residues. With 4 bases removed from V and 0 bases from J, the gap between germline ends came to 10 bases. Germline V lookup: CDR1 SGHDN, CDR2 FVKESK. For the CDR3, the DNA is TGTGCCAGCAGCCCATCAGGCTATAGCAATCAGCCCCAGCATTTT. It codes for CASSPSGYSNQPQHF.

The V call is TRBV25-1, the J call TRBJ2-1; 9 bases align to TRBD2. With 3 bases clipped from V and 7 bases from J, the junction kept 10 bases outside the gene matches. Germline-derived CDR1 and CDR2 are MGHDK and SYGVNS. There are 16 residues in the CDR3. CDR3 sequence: CASSDSAGGPYNEQFF. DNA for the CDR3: TGTGCCAGCAGTGATTCGGCGGGAGGGCCTTATAATGAGCAGTTCTTC.